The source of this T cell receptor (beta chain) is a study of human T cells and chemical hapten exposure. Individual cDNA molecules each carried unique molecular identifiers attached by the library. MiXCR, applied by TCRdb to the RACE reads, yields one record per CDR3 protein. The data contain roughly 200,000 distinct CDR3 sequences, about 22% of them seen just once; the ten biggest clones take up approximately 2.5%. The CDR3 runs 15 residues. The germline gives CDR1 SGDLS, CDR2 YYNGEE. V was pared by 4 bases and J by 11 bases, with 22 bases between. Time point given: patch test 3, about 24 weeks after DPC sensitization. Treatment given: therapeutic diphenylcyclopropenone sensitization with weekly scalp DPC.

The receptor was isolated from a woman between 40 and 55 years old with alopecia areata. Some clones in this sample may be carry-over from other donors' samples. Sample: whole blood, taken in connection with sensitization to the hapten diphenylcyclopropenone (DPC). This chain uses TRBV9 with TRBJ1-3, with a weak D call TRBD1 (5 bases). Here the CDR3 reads CASSPERGLETPIYF. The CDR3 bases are TGTGCCAGCAGCCCCGAAAGGGGTCTGGAAACCCCCATATATTTT.